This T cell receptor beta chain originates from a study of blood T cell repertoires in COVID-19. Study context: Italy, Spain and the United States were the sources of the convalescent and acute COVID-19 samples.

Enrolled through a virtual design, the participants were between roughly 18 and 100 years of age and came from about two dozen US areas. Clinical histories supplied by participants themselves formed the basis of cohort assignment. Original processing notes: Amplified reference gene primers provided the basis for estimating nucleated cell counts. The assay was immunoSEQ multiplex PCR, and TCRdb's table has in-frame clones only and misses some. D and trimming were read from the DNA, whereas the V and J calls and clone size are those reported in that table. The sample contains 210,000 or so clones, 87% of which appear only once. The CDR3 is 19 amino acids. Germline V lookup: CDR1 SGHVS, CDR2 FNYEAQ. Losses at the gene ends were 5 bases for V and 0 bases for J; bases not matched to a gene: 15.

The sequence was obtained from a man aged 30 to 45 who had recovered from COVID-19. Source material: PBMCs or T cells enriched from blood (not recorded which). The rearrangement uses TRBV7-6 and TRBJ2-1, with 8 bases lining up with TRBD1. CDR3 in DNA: TGTGCCAGCAGCGGAACCGGGACAGGAACAATTAGCTCCTACAATGAGCAGTTCTTC. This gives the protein CASSGTGTGTISSYNEQFF.